This is a list of T cell receptor beta chains from one sample in a study of T cells after yellow fever vaccination. TCRdb fed the 5' RACE reads into MiXCR, producing one record per CDR3 protein. The sample lists 500,000 to 550,000 distinct CDR3 sequences, around a fifth occurring once. The sequenced sample was PBMCs, obtained less than 25 days after the first yellow fever vaccination. All receptors derive from a man aged 18 to 29 who received the YFV17D yellow fever vaccine. Both conserved end residues are part of each CDR3. The order of the fields is CDR3 protein, CDR3 DNA, V gene, J gene, clone size, D gene. A D gene is named only where the DNA matches it firmly. Rows give clone size only sometimes, using once, few, many, or a class for an expanded clone.

CASSETGSTYEQYF	TGTGCCAGCAGTGAAACAGGCTCAACCTACGAGCAGTACTTC	TRBV25-1	TRBJ2-7	-	-
CAITRQGADGELFF	TGTGCCATCACCAGACAGGGGGCCGACGGGGAGCTGTTTTTT	TRBV10-3	TRBJ2-2	few	TRBD1
CSASSSGANNQPQHF	TGCAGTGCTAGTTCATCGGGGGCGAACAATCAGCCCCAGCATTTT	TRBV20-1	TRBJ1-5	few	-
CASSFVGGDNSPLHF	TGCGCCAGCAGCTTTGTGGGGGGCGATAATTCACCCCTCCACTTT	TRBV5-1	TRBJ1-6	-	-
CASSNARVSTEKLFF	TGTGCCAGCAGCAATGCCCGGGTCTCGACGGAAAAACTGTTTTTT	TRBV7-9	TRBJ1-4	-	-
CASSLGQGNTDTQYF	TGTGCCAGCAGTCTGGGACAGGGTAACACAGATACGCAGTATTTT	TRBV27	TRBJ2-3	few	TRBD1
CSARLAGAKNIQYF	TGCAGTGCTAGACTAGCGGGGGCCAAAAACATTCAGTACTTC	TRBV20-1	TRBJ2-4	few	TRBD2
CASSQGLGPDSPLHF	TGTGCCAGCAGCCAGGGCTTAGGGCCGGATTCACCCCTCCACTTT	TRBV3-1	TRBJ1-6	-	-
CSARSVTGHTEAFF	TGCAGTGCTAGATCGGTTACAGGCCACACTGAAGCTTTCTTT	TRBV20-1	TRBJ1-1	few	-
CASSHHALAGVLGSQETQYF	TGCGCCAGCAGCCATCACGCCCTAGCGGGGGTCCTCGGGAGCCAAGAGACCCAGTACTTC	TRBV5-1	TRBJ2-5	-	TRBD2
CASSPPGQTSPLHF	TGTGCCAGCAGCCCTCCGGGACAAACTTCACCCCTCCACTTT	TRBV28	TRBJ1-6	-	-
CASGRVPYEQYF	TGTGCCAGCGGGCGGGTTCCCTACGAGCAGTACTTC	TRBV28	TRBJ2-7	few	-
CSARAGYYEQYF	TGCAGTGCTAGGGCGGGTTACTACGAGCAGTACTTC	TRBV20-1	TRBJ2-7	-	-
CASSLVAQTSGGETQYF	TGCGCCAGCAGCTTGGTTGCCCAAACTAGCGGCGGTGAGACCCAGTACTTC	TRBV5-1	TRBJ2-5	few	TRBD2
CASRAGGELFF	TGTGCCAGCCGTGCGGGCGGGGAGCTGTTTTTT	TRBV6-5	TRBJ2-2	many	-
CAIGDRDSNEQFF	TGTGCCATCGGGGACAGGGATTCTAATGAGCAGTTCTTC	TRBV10-3	TRBJ2-1	-	TRBD1
CASSFWFVVGGNTGELFF	TGTGCCAGCAGCTTTTGGTTCGTGGTAGGGGGGAACACCGGGGAGCTGTTTTTT	TRBV7-8	TRBJ2-2	few	-
CASSLGGDSPLHF	TGCGCCAGCAGCTTGGGGGGAGACTCACCCCTCCACTTT	TRBV5-1	TRBJ1-6	many	-
CASSLLQNTYNEQFF	TGCGCCAGCAGCTTGCTCCAGAACACCTACAATGAGCAGTTCTTC	TRBV5-1	TRBJ2-1	-	-
CASSPNEGQAWRAFF	TGTGCCAGCAGCCCCAATGAGGGACAGGCCTGGCGGGCTTTCTTT	TRBV4-2	TRBJ1-1	-	TRBD1
CASSFPAGGNSPLHF	TGTGCCAGCAGTTTCCCCGCTGGTGGAAATTCACCCCTCCACTTT	TRBV12-3/TRBV12-4	TRBJ1-6	few	-
CSAIKPGQGAYTQYF	TGCAGCGCTATTAAACCGGGACAGGGGGCATATACGCAGTATTTT	TRBV29-1	TRBJ2-3	-	TRBD1
CSAEIWTTGKKNIQYF	TGCAGCGCCGAAATATGGACAACAGGGAAAAAAAACATTCAGTACTTC	TRBV29-1	TRBJ2-4	-	-
CAISGETNTGELFF	TGTGCCATCAGTGGCGAGACGAACACCGGGGAGCTGTTTTTT	TRBV10-3	TRBJ2-2	few	-
CASSLIQGYSPLHF	TGTGCCAGCAGCTTAATCCAGGGCTATTCACCCCTCCACTTT	TRBV7-3	TRBJ1-6	-	-
CASSINEEGTQYF	TGTGCCAGTAGTATAAACGAAGAAGGGACCCAGTACTTC	TRBV19	TRBJ2-5	-	-
CSARDFLASSTDTQYF	TGCAGTGCTAGAGACTTCCTAGCTTCGTCCACAGATACGCAGTATTTT	TRBV20-1	TRBJ2-3	few	-
CASNSGQYNSPLHF	TGTGCCAGCAACTCCGGACAGTATAATTCACCCCTCCACTTT	TRBV18	TRBJ1-6	few	-
CASSRTTSYEHYF	TGTGCCAGCAGCCGGACTACCTCCTACGAGCATTACTTC	TRBV5-4	TRBJ2-7	once	-
CASSQQLHGTSVYEQYF	TGCGCCAGCAGCCAGCAACTTCACGGGACTAGCGTCTACGAGCAGTACTTC	TRBV4-3	TRBJ2-7	once	TRBD2
CASSPTVGTEAFF	TGTGCCAGCAGCCCTACAGTGGGCACTGAAGCTTTCTTT	TRBV5-4	TRBJ1-1	-	-
CASSFGGPGEKLFF	TGTGCCAGCAGTTTCGGGGGCCCCGGTGAAAAACTGTTTTTT	TRBV12-3/TRBV12-4	TRBJ1-4	few	-
CASSLYLGVNEQFF	TGTGCCAGCAGCTTATATCTGGGGGTCAATGAGCAGTTCTTC	TRBV7-2	TRBJ2-1	-	-
CASSSHRGLADTDTQYF	TGTGCCAGCAGTTCCCACCGGGGACTAGCGGACACAGATACGCAGTATTTT	TRBV6-5	TRBJ2-3	-	TRBD2
CASSVADLRGYTF	TGTGCCAGCAGTGTCGCGGACCTGCGGGGCTACACCTTC	TRBV2	TRBJ1-2	-	-
CASSWGAGVNTEAFF	TGTGCCAGCAGCTGGGGGGCAGGGGTTAACACTGAAGCTTTCTTT	TRBV7-2	TRBJ1-1	once	-
CASSQGQVRDTQYF	TGTGCCAGCTCACAGGGGCAGGTCAGAGATACGCAGTATTTT	TRBV18	TRBJ2-3	-	-
CASSQRWDRRDEKLFF	TGCGCCAGCAGCCAACGATGGGACAGGAGGGACGAAAAACTGTTTTTT	TRBV4-3	TRBJ1-4	few	TRBD1
CASSRNSGNYNSPLHF	TGCGCCAGCAGCCGAAACTCCGGGAATTATAATTCACCCCTCCACTTT	TRBV4-1	TRBJ1-6	-	-
CASSLAVGLAGGPTDTQYF	TGTGCCAGCAGCTTAGCCGTTGGTCTAGCGGGGGGCCCCACAGATACGCAGTATTTT	TRBV7-2	TRBJ2-3	few	TRBD2
CASSATVRLNEQFF	TGTGCCAGCAGCGCCACCGTGCGGCTAAATGAGCAGTTCTTC	TRBV3-1	TRBJ2-1	few	-
CASSYNGLYEQYF	TGTGCCAGCAGTTATAACGGACTCTACGAGCAGTACTTC	TRBV6-5	TRBJ2-7	few	-
CASSKDGYSNQPQHF	TGTGCCAGCAGCAAGGACGGATATAGCAATCAGCCCCAGCATTTT	TRBV11-2	TRBJ1-5	-	-
CASSLVIEPGTGVHYNSPLHF	TGCGCCAGCAGCTTGGTTATTGAGCCCGGGACAGGGGTGCATTATAATTCACCCCTCCACTTT	TRBV5-1	TRBJ1-6	few	TRBD1
CASSPSRARTQYF	TGTGCCAGCAGCCCTTCAAGAGCGAGGACCCAGTACTTC	TRBV6-6	TRBJ2-5	few	-